Here is one T cell receptor (beta chain) with its context. Its antigen is as yet unknown. The record originates from a study of Tregs in tolerant kidney transplant recipients. Study outcomes and limitations: Biological reproducibility was not directly addressed in this study. The small number of patients limits these findings pending further validation. In tolerant patients, donor-specific Tregs outgrew total Tregs, suggesting antigen-driven expansion.

Produced via immunoSEQ multiplex PCR; TCRdb's table is partial and in-frame only. Here the sample spans 80,000 or so clones, 90% to 95% being singletons. Recipients received nonmyeloablative bone marrow transplants from related graft donors, with transient mixed chimerism. The sequence was collected from a human patient who received a combined kidney and bone marrow transplant. A share of the T cells may be of graft donor origin. The sample was CD4+ T cells from blood (PBMCs), taken 24 months after the transplant.

The CDR3 is CASSPTGRRLNTEAFF. CDR3 nucleotide sequence: TGTGCCAGCAGCCCCACCGGTCGGCGGTTGAACACTGAAGCTTTCTTT. The V and J genes are TRBV11-1 and TRBJ1-1; D remains ambiguous. CDR3 size: 16 residues. CDR1 is SGHAT and CDR2 is FQDESV in the germline V gene (reference sequence). The V end lost 5 bases, the J end lost 0 bases, and 16 bases lay between the germline ends. Together with reference TRBV11-1 and TRBJ1-1, the CDR3 gives the full variable domain: EAEVAQSPRYKITEKSQAVAFWCDPISGHATLYWYRQILGQGPELLVQFQDESVVDDSQLPKDRFSAERLKGVDSTLKIQPAELGDSAMYLCASSPTGRRLNTEAFFGQGTRLTVV.